These T cell receptor beta chains were read from a single sample in a study of T cell responses to AZD1222 COVID-19 vaccine. Measured with immunoSEQ multiplex PCR; TCRdb has only the in-frame clones, and not every one. The sample shows fewer than 80,000 clones, 88% of them seen only once. The specimen was peripheral blood, collected 28 days after the second dose of the MenACWY control vaccine. The receptors stem from an adult who received the MenACWY meningococcal vaccine as a control. Each CDR3 is given with its conserved first and last residue. Fields, in order: J gene, V gene, clone size, CDR3 protein. Rows give clone size only sometimes, using once, few, many, or a class for an expanded clone.

TRBJ2-7	TRBV12-5	.	CASGPGQGAYEQYF
TRBJ1-5	TRBV19	few	CASSIPPQGNQPQHF
TRBJ2-7	TRBV7-9	.	CASSPGGGAYEQYF
TRBJ2-7	TRBV5-4	.	CASSLAPGQGSYEQYF
TRBJ2-1	TRBV6-1	few	CASSERTGPGGRFF
TRBJ2-2	TRBV5-4	.	CASSIPRTGGTGELFF
TRBJ1-2	TRBV5-4	.	CASSLRQGAQPGYTF
TRBJ2-2	TRBV11-3	few	CASSRDRAGELFF
TRBJ1-5	TRBV29-1	.	CSVQGDNQPQHF
TRBJ1-5	TRBV30	.	CAWSVEYSNQPQHF
TRBJ1-2	TRBV7-2	.	CASSLSAGEVVNYGYTF
TRBJ1-1	TRBV3-1/TRBV3-2	.	CASINKPRTGQNTEAFF
TRBJ1-2	TRBV12-5	.	CASAQGTGVLDGYTF
TRBJ1-3	TRBV5-1	.	CASSLADSRQDNNSGNTIYF